This TCR beta chain was captured by sequencing in a study of beta chain features in type 1 diabetes. Study-wide findings and caveats: Naive, central memory and Treg TCRB repertoires appeared more alike in patients than in healthy donors. Overrepresentation of cells with high TCR expression could result from cDNA sequencing. Patients with type 1 diabetes showed fewer VDJ junction insertions and more deletions.

J lost 3 bases, V lost 4 bases, and 10 bases had no gene match. From germline, CDR1 is SQVTM and CDR2 ANQGSEA. The CDR3 totals 15 residues. Stem cell-like memory, regulatory, central memory and naive CD4+ cells were sorted via CD45RO/CCR7/CD25/CD127/CD95/CD27. Expressed TCRB transcripts were sequenced after all isolated RNA was converted to cDNA. Method: immunoSEQ multiplex PCR; TCRdb's copy keeps in-frame clones and lacks some. This table holds about 400,000 clones, roughly 13% found once. For this clone: Its matching antigen is unknown.

Specimen: naive CD4+ T cells from blood. The J gene is TRBJ1-2, the V gene TRBV29-1, with 8 bases aligning to TRBD1. The receptor was isolated from a man between 18 and 29 years old in good health. The CDR3 protein is CSVVELGQGDYGYTF. The CDR3 DNA reads TGCAGCGTTGTGGAACTTGGACAGGGCGACTATGGCTACACCTTC.